The 16 T cell receptor beta chains below come from one sample, sequenced in a study of T cell responses to AZD1222 COVID-19 vaccine. The assay was immunoSEQ multiplex PCR, and TCRdb's table has in-frame clones only and misses some. The sample has about 150,000 clones, roughly nine tenths seen once. The sequences come from peripheral blood, collected 28 days after the second AZD1222 dose. The receptor source for this set is an adult who received the AZD1222 COVID-19 vaccine.

The chain combines TRBV6-1 with TRBJ2-2, with 14 bases aligning to TRBD2. Germline trimming cut 2 bases from V and 2 bases from J; bases unmatched to any gene: 4. Germline lookup yields CDR1 MNHNS and CDR2 SASEGT. The CDR3 sequence is 18 residues long. The CDR3 reads CASSERLAGGLNTGELFF. Here the CDR3 DNA reads TGTGCCAGCAGTGAAAGACTAGCGGGAGGGCTAAACACCGGGGAGCTGTTTTTT.

The chain joins TRBV6-5 to TRBJ2-1; TRBD2 matches 10 bases. The germline gives CDR1 MNHEY, CDR2 SVGAGI. V lost 7 bases, J lost 9 bases, and 9 bases stayed unmatched. The CDR3 spans 14 residues. The CDR3 DNA sequence: TGTGCCAGCATTCCAGCGGGAGGGCCGGGTGAGCAGTTCTTC. It encodes CASIPAGGPGEQFF.

The V call is TRBV7-9, the J call TRBJ1-4, with D tentatively TRBD1 (6 bases). Trimming pared 1 base from V and 5 bases from J, leaving 8 bases between. This CDR3 contains 14 residues. Germline V gene lookup returns CDR1 SEHNR and CDR2 FQNEAQ (reference sequence). As DNA, the CDR3 is TGTGCCAGCAGCTTAGGGACAGACAATGAAAAACTGTTTTTT. Its translation: CASSLGTDNEKLFF.

The V call is TRBV5-4, the J call TRBJ1-1, with 7 bases lining up with TRBD1. The CDR3 runs to 16 residues. The junction had 11 bases not matched to a gene; V was cut back by 5 bases and J by 1 base. Germline V lookup: CDR1 SGHNT, CDR2 YYREEE (reference sequence). Here the CDR3 DNA reads TGTGCCAGCAGTTTTCGGGAAGACAGGGCGAACACTGAAGCTTTCTTT. This gives the protein CASSFREDRANTEAFF. The whole variable domain, remainder taken from reference TRBV5-4 and TRBJ1-1, is ETGVTQSPTHLIKTRGQQVTLRCSSQSGHNTVSWYQQALGQGPQFIFQYYREEENGRGNFPPRFSGLQFPNYSSELNVNALELDDSALYLCASSFREDRANTEAFFGQGTRLTVV.

This chain connects TRBV11-2 to TRBJ2-5; D remains ambiguous. The CDR3 extends over 13 amino acids. From germline, CDR1 is SGHAT and CDR2 FQNNGV. V gave up 3 bases and J gave up 0 bases, with 5 bases separating them. The CDR3 sequence: CASSLTDQETQYF. CDR3 sequence (DNA): TGTGCCAGCAGCTTGACGGACCAAGAGACCCAGTACTTC.

The chain is built from TRBV7-2 and TRBJ1-4; D remains unclear. The CDR3 covers 12 residues. V lost 5 bases, J lost 4 bases, and 5 bases lay in between. The germline CDR1 and CDR2 sequences are SGHTA and FQGNSA. The CDR3 sequence is CASSTRNEKLFF. The CDR3 coding sequence is TGTGCCAGCAGCACCCGTAATGAAAAACTGTTTTTT.

For the CDR3, the DNA is TGTGCCAGTAGTATACCCTCCGTTAGTGAGCAGTTCTTC. Its translation: CASSIPSVSEQFF. The J gene is TRBJ2-1, the V gene TRBV19; D not certain. The CDR3 spans 13 residues. CDR1 LNHDA and CDR2 SQIVND come from the germline V gene (reference sequence). V was clipped by 2 bases and J by 9 bases, with 11 bases between them.

The chain is built from TRBV29-1 and TRBJ2-7; 9 nucleotides align to TRBD1. The germline gives CDR1 SQVTM, CDR2 ANQGSEA. V lost 5 bases and J lost 2; bases outside the gene matches: 7. The CDR3 consists of 14 residues. The CDR3 DNA follows: TGCAGCGTTCGTTGGGACAGGGTAACCTACGAGCAGTACTTC. This gives the protein CSVRWDRVTYEQYF.

The V gene is TRBV7-8, the J gene TRBJ1-6, with TRBD1 identical over 10 bases. CDR3 length: 14 amino acids. The V gene end was trimmed by 8 bases and the J gene end by 7 bases; junction bases not matched to a gene: 5. Germline V lookup: CDR1 SGHVS, CDR2 FQNEAQ. The CDR3 nucleotides are TGTGCCAGCGGCCAGACAGGGGGCAATTCACCCCTCCACTTT. Protein: CASGQTGGNSPLHF.

The gene calls are TRBV27 and TRBJ2-5; D gene unclear. The CDR3 is made up of 13 amino acids. V was trimmed by 6 bases and J by 5 bases, leaving 13 bases between them. The germline V gene encodes CDR1 MNHEY and CDR2 SMNVEV (reference sequence). CDR3 sequence reads: CASRYSQEETQYF. For the CDR3, the DNA is TGTGCCAGCAGGTATTCGCAGGAGGAGACCCAGTACTTC.

This clone occurred once. The rearrangement links TRBV19 to TRBJ2-2, with D tentatively TRBD1 (6 bases). Germline V gene sequence: CDR1 LNHDA, CDR2 SQIVND (reference sequence). V shed 4 bases and J shed 6 bases, with 15 bases lying between them. CDR3 length equals 15 residues. CDR3 nucleotide sequence: TGTGCCAGTAGTAAGGGGGATGGGCCCCCCGGGGAGCTGTTTTTT. Translating it yields CASSKGDGPPGELFF.

This sequence joins TRBV30 and TRBJ1-1, with unresolved D. This CDR3 has 14 amino acids. Trimming cost V 0 bases and J 0 bases, with 8 bases left between them. In germline, CDR1 is GTSNPN, CDR2 SVGIG (reference sequence). CDR3 bases: TGTGCCTGGAGTGTTGGGGTAATGAACACTGAAGCTTTCTTT. This sequence encodes CAWSVGVMNTEAFF. The variable domain in full, completed from reference TRBV30 and TRBJ1-1, reads SQTIHQWPATLVQPVGSPLSLECTVEGTSNPNLYWYRQAAGRGLQLLFYSVGIGQISSEVPQNLSASRPQDRQFILSSKKLLLSDSGFYLCAWSVGVMNTEAFFGQGTRLTVV.

In DNA form, the CDR3 reads TGCGCCAGCTCCCCTCGACTAGCGGCCACCTCTGGGGCCAACGTCCTGACTTTC. This sequence encodes CASSPRLAATSGANVLTF. The chain joins TRBV5-1 to TRBJ2-6; TRBD2 aligns across 9 bases. With 7 bases clipped from V and 0 bases from J, the junction kept 11 bases outside the gene matches. The CDR3 has 18 residues. The germline CDR1 and CDR2 sequences are SGHRS and YFSETQ.

This chain connects TRBV6-1 to TRBJ2-7; D uncertain. The V gene lost 1 base and the J gene lost 3 bases, with 7 bases spanning the gap. The CDR3 sequence is 13 residues long. Germline V lookup: CDR1 MNHNS, CDR2 SASEGT. CDR3 sequence: CASSEGSFYEQYF. The CDR3 nucleotides read TGTGCCAGCAGTGAAGGCAGCTTCTACGAGCAGTACTTC.

The rearrangement links TRBV5-1 to TRBJ2-1, with TRBD1 matching over 8 bases. Per germline, CDR1 SGHRS and CDR2 YFSETQ. The CDR3 sequence is 14 residues long. The V segment lost 3 bases and the J segment 7 bases; nucleotides outside the gene matches: 6. CDR3 loop: CASSSRTGRNEQFF. The CDR3 coding sequence is TGCGCCAGCAGCTCCCGGACAGGGAGAAATGAGCAGTTCTTC.

This chain joins TRBV4-2 and TRBJ1-6; 9 positions match TRBD1. The CDR3 totals 18 residues. Germline lookup yields CDR1 LGHNA and CDR2 YNFKEQ. The junction had 10 bases not matched to a gene; V was cut back by 0 bases and J by 7 bases. The CDR3 sequence is CASSQEGTGGASNSPLHF. CDR3 DNA sequence: TGTGCCAGCAGCCAAGAGGGAACAGGGGGCGCGTCGAATTCACCCCTCCACTTT.